This T cell receptor (beta chain) was sequenced for a study of neurological immune-mediated disorders. Time point meaning: longitudinal time-point 3. The unsorted libraries were generated from a total of 2 million PBMCs, which had been stored in RNAlater at -80 C. The team produced cDNA through 5'RACE using 10-nucleotide random UMIs. From 15-18 subjects, each sequencing run yielded over 180 million TCR-beta sequences. TCRdb used MiXCR to reprocess the 5' RACE reads, holding one entry per CDR3 protein. The table includes 93,000 or so distinct CDR3 sequences, about a tenth detected once. From germline, CDR1 is SGHRS and CDR2 YFSETQ. The ends lost 4 bases at V and 4 bases at J; junction bases unmatched: 8. The CDR3 loop spans 15 amino acids. Concerning this clonotype itself: A read error is possible here, since a much larger clone lies one base away.

This receptor was taken from a female donor with HTLV-1-associated myelopathy (HAM/TSP). The chain uses TRBV5-1 and TRBJ2-7; 10 bases match TRBD2. Sequenced material: PBMCs. The CDR3 loop reads CASSPSASGGYEQYF. In DNA, the CDR3 is TGCGCCAGCAGCCCGTCGGCTAGCGGGGGATACGAGCAGTACTTC.